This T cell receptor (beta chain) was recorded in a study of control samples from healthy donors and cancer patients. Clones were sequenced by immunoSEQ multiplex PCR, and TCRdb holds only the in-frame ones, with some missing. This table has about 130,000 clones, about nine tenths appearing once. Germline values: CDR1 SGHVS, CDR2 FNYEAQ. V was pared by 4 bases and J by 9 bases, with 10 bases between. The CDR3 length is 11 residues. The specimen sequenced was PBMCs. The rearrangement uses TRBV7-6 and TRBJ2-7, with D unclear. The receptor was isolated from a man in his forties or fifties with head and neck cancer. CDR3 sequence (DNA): TGTGCCAGCAGCTCCGGTCGGGCGCAGTACTTC. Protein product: CASSSGRAQYF.